The 21 T cell receptor beta chains below come from one sample, sequenced in a study of post-analysis software for immune sequencing data. Points from the study as a whole: TRBV segments more frequent in patients than in controls numbered five and included TRBV5-6, TRBV5-1 and TRBV20-1.

These receptors' targets are unknown. The TCR beta cDNA libraries contained unique molecular identifiers. TCRdb re-derived calls from the PCR reads in MiXCR, one entry per CDR3 protein. The sample lists some 690,000 distinct CDR3 sequences; around 64% were seen once. Sequencing was performed on blood. These receptors came from a girl aged 2 to 9 with multiple sclerosis.

The V and J genes are TRBV6-2 or TRBV6-3 and TRBJ2-7; TRBD2 matches at 9 bases. The end of the DNA is better explained by TRBJ2-5, so the J call may be wrong. CDR3 length: 18 amino acids. Germline-derived CDR1 and CDR2 are MNHEY and SVGEGT. This CDR3 is CASSYPIAPSGGKETQYF. The CDR3 DNA is TGTGCCAGCAGTTATCCTATCGCACCCAGCGGGGGGAAAGAGACCCAGTACTTC.

On this clonotype: One end of the junction does not line up with germline, which may come from a read error. This chain connects TRBV12-3 or TRBV12-4 to TRBJ2-1, with 7 bases lining up with TRBD2. The CDR3 length is 14 residues. The CDR3 DNA follows: TGTGCAAGCAGTCCCGGGACTAACATCAATGAGCAGTTCTTC. Amino acids: CASSPGTNINEQFF.

The table lists this clonotype with a few counts. This chain uses TRBV25-1 with TRBJ2-5; D possibly matches TRBD1 or TRBD2 (5 bases each). V dropped 2 bases and J dropped 5 bases, with 15 bases sitting between them. Looked up from germline, CDR1 is MGHDK and CDR2 is SYGVNS. This CDR3 spans 15 amino acids. The CDR3 DNA reads as TGTGCCAGCAGTGAACCCGGGACGCTCAGGGAGACCCAGTACTTC. Residues: CASSEPGTLRETQYF.

The rearrangement links TRBV6-6 to TRBJ2-7; D possibly uses TRBD1 or TRBD2 (5 bases each). Germline values: CDR1 MNHNY, CDR2 SVGAGI (reference sequence). V was pared by 5 bases and J by 4 bases, with 15 bases between. CDR3 size: 14 residues. CDR3 bases: TGTGCCAGCAGTACCCACGGGACGCCGTACGAGCAGTACTTC. Translated, it gives CASSTHGTPYEQYF.

The chain employs TRBV29-1 and TRBJ2-3; TRBD2 matches 9 bases. The germline gives CDR1 SQVTM, CDR2 ANQGSEA. The CDR3 has 14 amino acids. The V segment lost 6 bases and the J segment 2 bases; nucleotides outside the gene matches: 6. The CDR3 region is CSVASGRNTDTQYF. For the CDR3, the DNA is TGCAGCGTCGCAAGCGGGAGGAACACAGATACGCAGTATTTT.

The genes are TRBV29-1 and TRBJ2-7; D ambiguous. V lost 5 bases, J lost 2 bases, and 16 bases lay in between. The germline CDR1 and CDR2 sequences are SQVTM and ANQGSEA. CDR3 length equals 14 residues. The CDR3 is CSVLQASIPYEQYF. The CDR3 bases are TGCAGCGTTCTACAAGCTTCGATCCCCTACGAGCAGTACTTC.

This chain joins TRBV7-9 and TRBJ1-4; 10 nucleotides match TRBD1. V gave up 1 base and J gave up 5 bases; unmatched junction bases: 1. Per germline, CDR1 SEHNR and CDR2 FQNEAQ (reference sequence). CDR3 length: 15 residues. The CDR3 region is CASSLGDRGNEKLFF. In DNA form, the CDR3 reads TGTGCCAGCAGCTTAGGGGACAGGGGCAATGAAAAACTGTTTTTT.

The rearrangement links TRBV3-1 to TRBJ2-5; tentative D call: TRBD1 (7 bases). The J call is uncertain, as TRBJ2-7 better fits the DNA end. This CDR3 contains 15 residues. In germline, CDR1 is LGHDT, CDR2 YNNKEL (reference sequence). The DNA of the CDR3 is TGTGCCAGCAGCCCGCAGGGGGGTATGTCATACGAGCAGTACTTC. The encoded protein is CASSPQGGMSYEQYF.

This clonotype was detected many times. The junction does not match germline at one end; this may be a read error. The rearrangement links TRBV7-7 to TRBJ2-7; 8 bases match TRBD2. This CDR3 contains 13 residues. CDR1 SSHAT and CDR2 FNYEAQ come from the germline V gene (reference sequence). As DNA, the CDR3 is TGTGCTAGCAGCTCCAGCGGGAGCCACGAGCAGTACTTC. This codes for CASSSSGSHEQYF.

The sample holds a few counts of this clonotype. The chain recombines TRBV20-1 with TRBJ1-5, with D maybe TRBD1 (5 bases). This CDR3 is built from 13 residues. With 2 bases removed from V and 2 bases from J, the gap between germline ends came to 7 bases. Germline assignment: CDR1 DFQATT and CDR2 SNEGSKA (reference sequence). The chain's CDR3 is CSARKGGNQPQHF. The CDR3 region has the DNA TGCAGTGCTAGAAAAGGGGGCAATCAGCCCCAGCATTTT.

The chain joins TRBV5-6 to TRBJ1-2; D uncertain. Trimming took 0 bases from V and 6 from J, leaving 9 bases between them. The V gene's germline CDR1 is SGHDT and CDR2 YYEEEE. The CDR3 spans 13 residues. CDR3 DNA: TGTGCCAGCAGCTTGGCCGACGGAAATGGCTACACCTTC. Encoded protein: CASSLADGNGYTF.

This chain connects TRBV5-1 to TRBJ2-7, with 8 bases fitting TRBD2. This CDR3 contains 17 residues. Germline values: CDR1 SGHRS, CDR2 YFSETQ. Trimming at V came to 0 bases and at J to 0 bases, leaving 8 bases not matched to a gene. CDR3 nucleotide sequence: TGCGCCAGCAGCTTGGGGCCTACTAGCGGCAGCTCCTACGAGCAGTACTTC. Translated: CASSLGPTSGSSYEQYF.

The V and J genes are TRBV7-2 and TRBJ1-2, with 8 bases matching TRBD1. Losses at the gene ends were 5 bases for V and 5 bases for J; bases not matched to a gene: 7. CDR1 and CDR2 from the germline V gene are SGHTA and FQGNSA. CDR3 length equals 14 residues. The DNA of the CDR3 is TGTGCCAGCAGCGGTGACAGGGGAGATTATGGCTACACCTTC. Translation gives CASSGDRGDYGYTF. The whole variable domain, filled in from reference TRBV7-2 and TRBJ1-2, reads GAGVSQSPSNKVTEKGKDVELRCDPISGHTALYWYRQSLGQGLEFLIYFQGNSAPDKSGLPSDRFSAERTGGSVSTLTIQRTQQEDSAVYLCASSGDRGDYGYTFGSGTRLTVV.

The chain links TRBV5-1 to TRBJ2-1; maybe TRBD1 (6 bases). This CDR3 has 16 amino acids. Germline V CDR1 and CDR2: SGHRS, YFSETQ. Trimming cost V 0 bases and J 4 bases, with 14 bases left between them. CDR3 coding DNA: TGCGCCAGCAGCTTGGGGGCAGGGGAGTTATACAATGAGCAGTTCTTC. Translated: CASSLGAGELYNEQFF.

This clonotype has only a few counts. CDR3 region: CASTPVGPGDYGYTF. The CDR3 bases are TGTGCCAGCACCCCAGTCGGGCCAGGGGACTATGGCTACACCTTC. This chain joins TRBV2 and TRBJ1-2; a weak D match, TRBD1 (6 bases). The CDR3 is 15 amino acids. V lost 7 bases and J 3 bases, leaving 18 bases between the germline ends. Germline V CDR1 and CDR2: SNHLY, FYNNEI.

The V and J genes are TRBV11-2 and TRBJ2-5; TRBD2 matches at 8 bases. With 5 bases clipped from V and 4 bases from J, the junction kept 3 bases outside the gene matches. The CDR3 runs to 13 residues. Germline V gene lookup returns CDR1 SGHAT and CDR2 FQNNGV. This chain's CDR3 is CASSGGRSETQYF. The CDR3 coding sequence is TGTGCCAGCAGCGGCGGGAGGTCAGAGACCCAGTACTTC. Combining the CDR3 with reference TRBV11-2 and TRBJ2-5 gives the whole variable domain EAGVAQSPRYKIIEKRQSVAFWCNPISGHATLYWYQQILGQGPKLLIQFQNNGVVDDSQLPKDRFSAERLKGVDSTLKIQPAKLEDSAVYLCASSGGRSETQYFGPGTRLLVL.

The V and J genes are TRBV7-9 and TRBJ2-4, with 8 nucleotides matching TRBD2. The germline gives CDR1 SEHNR, CDR2 FQNEAQ (reference sequence). V lost 6 bases to trimming and J lost 0 bases; unmatched junction nucleotides: 1. The CDR3 is made up of 14 amino acids. The CDR3 DNA sequence: TGTGCCAGCAGTAGCGGGGAAGCCAAAAACATTCAGTACTTC. As protein: CASSSGEAKNIQYF.

Here the CDR3 DNA reads TGTGCCAGCAGTTACTCGTCGGGCGGGGGTACAGATACGCAGTATTTT. It encodes CASSYSSGGGTDTQYF. The chain is built from TRBV6-6 and TRBJ2-3; 7 bases fit TRBD2. Trimming took 0 bases from V and 3 from J; bases not matched to a gene: 6. Germline V CDR1 and CDR2: MNHNY, SVGAGI (reference sequence). The CDR3 sequence is 16 residues long.

V is TRBV7-9 and J is TRBJ2-2; 8 nucleotides line up with TRBD2. The CDR3 is made up of 18 amino acids. J was trimmed by 5 bases and V by 2 bases; bases with no gene match: 13. The germline V gene has CDR1 SEHNR and CDR2 FQNEAQ (reference sequence). CDR3 residues: CASSLTIGREGRTGELFF. CDR3 DNA sequence: TGTGCCAGCAGCTTAACGATTGGACGGGAGGGTCGGACCGGGGAGCTGTTTTTT.

The chain combines TRBV9 with TRBJ1-1; D not certain. The CDR3 is 14 residues long. The V and J ends lost 3 bases and 0 bases respectively, with 9 bases between them. From germline, CDR1 is SGDLS and CDR2 YYNGEE. The CDR3 sequence: CASSDPRLNTEAFF. The CDR3 DNA is TGTGCCAGCAGCGACCCCCGGTTGAACACTGAAGCTTTCTTT.

The rearrangement uses TRBV15 and TRBJ2-4, with TRBD1 as a possible D gene (5 bases). Germline V lookup: CDR1 LNHNV, CDR2 YYDKDF (reference sequence). The V end lost 0 bases, the J end lost 10 bases, and 10 bases lay between the germline ends. This CDR3 comprises 13 residues. The CDR3 nucleotides are TGTGCCACCAGCAGAGATCAGGGTAGAATTCAGTACTTC. It codes for CATSRDQGRIQYF.